The present TCR beta chain was sequenced within a study of CD8+ T cells in alopecia areata. For this clone: The antigen remains undetermined.

Overall study findings and caveats: Numerous expanded lesional clones remained in scalp and blood during tofacitinib. Administration of tofacitinib significantly diminished scalp clonality and expanded CD8+ clones within the top 100. Scalp data also include sequences from resident alphabeta T cells of normal skin.

Once RNA had been extracted, it was reverse transcribed into cDNA to act as the sequencing template. Sequencing used immunoSEQ multiplex PCR; TCRdb keeps in-frame clones, though not all of them. This sample has fewer than 250,000 clones, with roughly three fifths found just once. The CDR3 has 14 amino acids. CDR1 and CDR2 from the germline V gene are SGDLS and YYNGEE. The V end was cut by 4 bases, the J end by 5 bases, with 15 bases between. The treatment is: oral pan-JAK inhibitor, 5-10 mg twice daily. Isolation of CD4+ and CD8+ T cells from PBMCs was achieved by sorting. The TCR was taken from a human donor with alopecia areata. The sample consisted of CD4+ T cells sorted from blood, taken at week 4, from a patient treated with tofacitinib. The rearrangement links TRBV9 to TRBJ2-5; D might be TRBD1 (6 bases). The CDR3 nucleotides are TGTGCCAGCAGCACAGGGCCCCGGATGGAGACCCAGTACTTC. It codes for CASSTGPRMETQYF.